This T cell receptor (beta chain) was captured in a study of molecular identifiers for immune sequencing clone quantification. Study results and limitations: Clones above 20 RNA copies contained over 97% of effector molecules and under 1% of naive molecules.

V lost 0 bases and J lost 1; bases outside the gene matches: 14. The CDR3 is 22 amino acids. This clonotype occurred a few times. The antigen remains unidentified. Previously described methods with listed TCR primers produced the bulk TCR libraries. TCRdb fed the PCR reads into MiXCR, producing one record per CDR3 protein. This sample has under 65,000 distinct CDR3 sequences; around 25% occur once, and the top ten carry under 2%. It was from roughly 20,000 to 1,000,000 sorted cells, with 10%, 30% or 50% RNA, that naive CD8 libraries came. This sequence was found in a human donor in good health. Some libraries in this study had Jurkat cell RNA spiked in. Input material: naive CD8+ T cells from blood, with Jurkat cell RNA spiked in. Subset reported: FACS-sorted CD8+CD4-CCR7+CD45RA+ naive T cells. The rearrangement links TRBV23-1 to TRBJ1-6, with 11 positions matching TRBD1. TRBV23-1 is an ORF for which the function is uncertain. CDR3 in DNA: TGCGCCAGCAGTCAATCGAGAATTTGGGACAGGGGGTTCTCTTCCTATAATTCACCCCTCCACTTT. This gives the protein CASSQSRIWDRGFSSYNSPLHF.